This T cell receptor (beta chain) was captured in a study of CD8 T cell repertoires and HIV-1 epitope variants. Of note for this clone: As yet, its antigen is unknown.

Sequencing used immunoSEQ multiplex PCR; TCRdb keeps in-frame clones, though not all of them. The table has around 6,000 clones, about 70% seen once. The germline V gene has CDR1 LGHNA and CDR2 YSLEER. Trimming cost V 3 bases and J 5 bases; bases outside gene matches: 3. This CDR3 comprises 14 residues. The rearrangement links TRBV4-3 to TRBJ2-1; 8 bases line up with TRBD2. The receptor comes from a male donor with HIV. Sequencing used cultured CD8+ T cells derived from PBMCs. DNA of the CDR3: TGCGCCAGCAGCCACGGGGGGGGAAACAATGAGCAGTTCTTC. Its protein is CASSHGGGNNEQFF.